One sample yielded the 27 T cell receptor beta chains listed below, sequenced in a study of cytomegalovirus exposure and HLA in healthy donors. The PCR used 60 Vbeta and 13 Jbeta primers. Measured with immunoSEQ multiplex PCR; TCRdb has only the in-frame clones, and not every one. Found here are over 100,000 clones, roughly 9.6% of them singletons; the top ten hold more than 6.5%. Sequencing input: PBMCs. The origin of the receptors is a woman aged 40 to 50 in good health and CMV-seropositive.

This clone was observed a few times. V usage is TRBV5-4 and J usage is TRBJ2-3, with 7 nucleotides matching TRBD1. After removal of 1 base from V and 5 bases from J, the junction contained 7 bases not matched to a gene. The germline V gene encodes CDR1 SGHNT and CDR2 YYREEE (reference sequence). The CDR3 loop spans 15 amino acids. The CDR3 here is CASSLRTGPGDTQYF. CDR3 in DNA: TGTGCCAGCAGCTTGAGGACAGGCCCAGGAGATACGCAGTATTTT.

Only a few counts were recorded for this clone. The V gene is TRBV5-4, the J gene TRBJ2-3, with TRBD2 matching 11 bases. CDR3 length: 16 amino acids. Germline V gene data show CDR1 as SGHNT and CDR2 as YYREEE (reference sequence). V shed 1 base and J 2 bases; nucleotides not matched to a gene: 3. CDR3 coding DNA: TGTGCCAGCAGCTTGAGACTAGCGGGGACCACAGATACGCAGTATTTT. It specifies CASSLRLAGTTDTQYF.

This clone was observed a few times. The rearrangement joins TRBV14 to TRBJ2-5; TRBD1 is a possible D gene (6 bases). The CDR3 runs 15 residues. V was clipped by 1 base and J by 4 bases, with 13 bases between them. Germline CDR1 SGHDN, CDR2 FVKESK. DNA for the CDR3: TGTGCCAGCAGCCAAGGTCAGGGGTTTGGAGAGACCCAGTACTTC. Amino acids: CASSQGQGFGETQYF.

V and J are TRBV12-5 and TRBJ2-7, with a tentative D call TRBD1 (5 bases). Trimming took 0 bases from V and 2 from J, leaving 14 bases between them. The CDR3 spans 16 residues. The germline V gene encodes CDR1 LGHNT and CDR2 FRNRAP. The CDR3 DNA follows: TGTGCTAGTGGTTTGGTACTCAGGGAAACGGCCTACGAGCAGTACTTC. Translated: CASGLVLRETAYEQYF.

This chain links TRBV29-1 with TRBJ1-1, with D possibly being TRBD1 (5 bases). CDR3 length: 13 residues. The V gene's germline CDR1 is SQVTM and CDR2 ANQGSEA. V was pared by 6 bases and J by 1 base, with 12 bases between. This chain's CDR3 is CSVAQDKNTEAFF. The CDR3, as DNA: TGCAGCGTAGCACAGGATAAGAACACTGAAGCTTTCTTT.

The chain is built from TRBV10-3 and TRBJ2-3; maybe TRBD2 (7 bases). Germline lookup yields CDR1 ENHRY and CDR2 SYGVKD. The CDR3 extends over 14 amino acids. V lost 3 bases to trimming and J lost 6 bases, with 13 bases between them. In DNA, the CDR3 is TGTGCCATCAGTGACGTGGGGGGGCAGGATACGCAGTATTTT. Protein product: CAISDVGGQDTQYF.

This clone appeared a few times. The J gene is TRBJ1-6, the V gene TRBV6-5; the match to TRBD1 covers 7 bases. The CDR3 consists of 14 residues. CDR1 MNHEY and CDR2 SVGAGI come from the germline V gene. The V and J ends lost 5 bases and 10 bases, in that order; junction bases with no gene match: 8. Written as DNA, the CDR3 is TGTGCCAGCAGTAACAGACAGGGAGAATCACCCCTCCACTTT. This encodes CASSNRQGESPLHF.

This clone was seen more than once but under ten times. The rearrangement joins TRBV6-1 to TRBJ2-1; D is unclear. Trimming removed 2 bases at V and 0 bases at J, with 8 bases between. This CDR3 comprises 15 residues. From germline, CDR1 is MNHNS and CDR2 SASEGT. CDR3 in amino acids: CASSELTGSYNEQFF. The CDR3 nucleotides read TGTGCCAGCAGTGAACTGACGGGCTCCTACAATGAGCAGTTCTTC.

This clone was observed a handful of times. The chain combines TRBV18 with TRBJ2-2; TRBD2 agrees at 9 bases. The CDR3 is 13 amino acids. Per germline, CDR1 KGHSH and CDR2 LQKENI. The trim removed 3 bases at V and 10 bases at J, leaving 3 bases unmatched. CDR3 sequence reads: CASSPGLAEELFF. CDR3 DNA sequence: TGTGCCAGCTCACCGGGACTAGCAGAGGAGCTGTTTTTT. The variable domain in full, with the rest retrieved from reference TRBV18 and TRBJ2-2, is NAGVMQNPRHLVRRRGQEARLRCSPMKGHSHVYWYRQLPEEGLKFMVYLQKENIIDESGMPKERFSAEFPKEGPSILRIQQVVRGDSAAYFCASSPGLAEELFFGEGSRLTVL.

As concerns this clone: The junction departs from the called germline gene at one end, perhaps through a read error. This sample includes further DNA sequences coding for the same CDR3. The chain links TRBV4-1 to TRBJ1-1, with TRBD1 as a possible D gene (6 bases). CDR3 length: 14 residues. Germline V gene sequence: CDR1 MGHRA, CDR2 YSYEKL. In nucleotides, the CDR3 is TGCGCCAGCAGCTCAATACAGGGCCCCACTGAAGCTTTCTTC. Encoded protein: CASSSIQGPTEAFF.

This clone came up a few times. In DNA, the CDR3 is TGCGCCAGCAGCTCCGGGACACTGAACTCTGGGGCCAACGTCCTGACTTTC. This codes for CASSSGTLNSGANVLTF. The rearrangement joins TRBV5-1 to TRBJ2-6; TRBD1 is a possible D gene (6 bases). The CDR3 totals 17 residues. Trimming stripped 3 bases from V and 0 bases from J, with 13 bases between. Per germline, CDR1 SGHRS and CDR2 YFSETQ.

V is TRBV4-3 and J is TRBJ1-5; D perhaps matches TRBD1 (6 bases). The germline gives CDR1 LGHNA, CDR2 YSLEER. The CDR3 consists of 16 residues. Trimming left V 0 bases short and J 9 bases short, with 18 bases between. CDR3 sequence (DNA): TGCGCCAGCAGCCAAGATCTTAGACAGGCAGGATCGCCCCAGCATTTT. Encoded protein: CASSQDLRQAGSPQHF.

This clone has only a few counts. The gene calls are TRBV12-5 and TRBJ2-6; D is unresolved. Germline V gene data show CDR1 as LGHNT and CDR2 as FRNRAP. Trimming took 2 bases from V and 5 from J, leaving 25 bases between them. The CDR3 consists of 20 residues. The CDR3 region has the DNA TGTGCTAGTGGTTTGTCCTTTTTGTCCTCGTCGTCAGTCTGGGCCAACGTCCTGACTTTC. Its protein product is CASGLSFLSSSSVWANVLTF.

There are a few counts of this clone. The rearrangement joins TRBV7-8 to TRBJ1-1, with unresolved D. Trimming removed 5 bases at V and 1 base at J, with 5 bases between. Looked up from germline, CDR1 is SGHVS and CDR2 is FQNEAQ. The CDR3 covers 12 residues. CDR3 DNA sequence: TGTGCCAGCAGCCCTAGGAACACTGAAGCTTTCTTT. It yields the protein CASSPRNTEAFF.

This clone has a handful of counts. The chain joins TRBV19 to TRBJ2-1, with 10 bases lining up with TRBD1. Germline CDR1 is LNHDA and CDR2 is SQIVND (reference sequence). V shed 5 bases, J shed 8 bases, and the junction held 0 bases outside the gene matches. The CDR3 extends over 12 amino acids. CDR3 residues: CASSGQGDEQFF. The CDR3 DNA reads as TGTGCCAGTAGTGGACAGGGGGATGAGCAGTTCTTC.

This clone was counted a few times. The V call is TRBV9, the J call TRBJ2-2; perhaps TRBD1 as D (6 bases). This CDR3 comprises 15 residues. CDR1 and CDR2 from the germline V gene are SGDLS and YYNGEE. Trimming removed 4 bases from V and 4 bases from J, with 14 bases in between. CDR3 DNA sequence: TGTGCCAGCAGCATTACAGGGTCGGGCACCGGGGAGCTGTTTTTT. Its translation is CASSITGSGTGELFF.

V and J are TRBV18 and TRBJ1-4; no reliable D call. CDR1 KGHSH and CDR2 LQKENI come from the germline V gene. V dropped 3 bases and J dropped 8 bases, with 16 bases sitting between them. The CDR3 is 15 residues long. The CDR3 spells CASSPTNRRREKLFF. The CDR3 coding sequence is TGTGCCAGCTCACCTACGAACCGGAGAAGAGAAAAACTGTTTTTT.

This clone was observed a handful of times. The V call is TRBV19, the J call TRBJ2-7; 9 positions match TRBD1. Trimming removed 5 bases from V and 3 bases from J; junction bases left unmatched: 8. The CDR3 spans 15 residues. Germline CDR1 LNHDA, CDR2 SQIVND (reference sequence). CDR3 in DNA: TGTGCCAGTAGTTTGATCCGGACAGGGGTCTACGAGCAGTACTTC. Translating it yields CASSLIRTGVYEQYF.

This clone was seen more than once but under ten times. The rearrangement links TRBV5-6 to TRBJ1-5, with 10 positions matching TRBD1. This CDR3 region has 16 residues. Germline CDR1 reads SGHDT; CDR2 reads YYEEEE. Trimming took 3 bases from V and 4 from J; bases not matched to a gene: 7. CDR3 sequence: CASSYRQGAGNQPQHF. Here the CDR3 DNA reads TGTGCCAGCAGCTACCGACAGGGGGCCGGGAATCAGCCCCAGCATTTT.

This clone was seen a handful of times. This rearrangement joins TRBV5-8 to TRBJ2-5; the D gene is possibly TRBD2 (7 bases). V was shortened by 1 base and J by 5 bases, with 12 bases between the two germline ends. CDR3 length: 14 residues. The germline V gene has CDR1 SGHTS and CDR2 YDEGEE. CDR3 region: CASSLWGGPETQYF. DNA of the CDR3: TGTGCCAGCAGCTTGTGGGGGGGGCCGGAGACCCAGTACTTC.

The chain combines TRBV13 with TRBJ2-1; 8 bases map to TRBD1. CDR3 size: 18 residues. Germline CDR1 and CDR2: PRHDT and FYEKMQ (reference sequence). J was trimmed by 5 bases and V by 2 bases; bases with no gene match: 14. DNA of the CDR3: TGTGCCAGCAGCTTACGAATCTTCACAGGGGGAAGGGACAATGAGCAGTTCTTC. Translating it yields CASSLRIFTGGRDNEQFF.

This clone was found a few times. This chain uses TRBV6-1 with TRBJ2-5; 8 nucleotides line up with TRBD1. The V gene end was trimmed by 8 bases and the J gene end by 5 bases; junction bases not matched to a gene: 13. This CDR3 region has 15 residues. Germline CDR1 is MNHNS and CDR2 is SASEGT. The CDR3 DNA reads TGTGCCAGCCGCTCGACAGGGGAGTCTTGGGAGACCCAGTACTTC. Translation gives CASRSTGESWETQYF.

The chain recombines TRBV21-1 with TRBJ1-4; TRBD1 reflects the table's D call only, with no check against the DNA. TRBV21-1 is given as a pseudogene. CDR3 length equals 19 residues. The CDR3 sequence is CASSSKSISFMTGYEKLFF. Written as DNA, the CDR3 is TGTGCCAGCAGCTCAAAATCCATCAGTTTTATGACAGGGTATGAAAAACTGTTTTTT.

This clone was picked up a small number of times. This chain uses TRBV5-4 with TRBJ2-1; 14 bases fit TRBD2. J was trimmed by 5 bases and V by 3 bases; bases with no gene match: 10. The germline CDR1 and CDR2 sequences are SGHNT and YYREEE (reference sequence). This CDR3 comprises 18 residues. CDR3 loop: CASSSGLAGGGGHNEQFF. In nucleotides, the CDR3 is TGTGCCAGCAGCTCTGGACTAGCGGGGGGCGGGGGTCACAATGAGCAGTTCTTC.

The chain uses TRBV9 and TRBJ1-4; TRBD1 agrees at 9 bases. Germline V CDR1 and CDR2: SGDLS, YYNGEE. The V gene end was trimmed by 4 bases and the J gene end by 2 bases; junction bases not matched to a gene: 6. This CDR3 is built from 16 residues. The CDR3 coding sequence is TGTGCCAGCAGCCCCCCGGGACAGGGTACTAATGAAAAACTGTTTTTT. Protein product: CASSPPGQGTNEKLFF.

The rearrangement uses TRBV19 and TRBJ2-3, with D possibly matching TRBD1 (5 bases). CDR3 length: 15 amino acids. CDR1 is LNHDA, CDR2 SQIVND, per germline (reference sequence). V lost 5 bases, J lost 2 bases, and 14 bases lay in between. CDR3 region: CASSVAGSYTDTQYF. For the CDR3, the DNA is TGTGCCAGTAGTGTAGCAGGGTCCTACACAGATACGCAGTATTTT.

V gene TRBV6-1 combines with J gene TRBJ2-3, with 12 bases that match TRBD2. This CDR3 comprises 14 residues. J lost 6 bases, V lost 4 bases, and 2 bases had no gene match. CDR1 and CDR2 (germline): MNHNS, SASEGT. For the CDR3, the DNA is TGTGCCAGCAGTGGGCTAGCGGGGGGGGATACGCAGTATTTT. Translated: CASSGLAGGDTQYF.